Listed below are T cell receptor beta chains from one sample, sequenced in a study of T cell repertoires in aging, cancer and after chemotherapy. TCRdb re-called the multiplex PCR reads with MiXCR, one entry per CDR3 protein. There are 5,000 to 7,500 distinct CDR3 sequences in the sample; approximately 31% occur only once, and around 8% lies in the top ten. The material sequenced was blood. These receptors were collected from a human donor with a blood cancer. The CDR3 runs from the conserved cysteine through the conserved F or W.

TRBV20-1	TRBJ2-5	CSAFQWGEETQYF
TRBV29-1	TRBJ1-2	CSGGSNYGYTF
TRBV7-9	TRBJ2-5	CASSLTPGLGDGTQYF
TRBV5-1	TRBJ2-7	CASSLNIATVAYEQYF
TRBV6-1	TRBJ2-2	CASRRQVDTGELFF
TRBV24-1	TRBJ2-3	CATGGTSGSTDTQYF
TRBV27	TRBJ2-5	CASRLGVEETQYF
TRBV5-1	TRBJ2-7	CASSFSGSGPYEQYF
TRBV29-1	TRBJ1-5	CSVGWRGSQPQHF
TRBV5-6	TRBJ2-1	CASSLGGTAVNEQFF
TRBV19	TRBJ1-3	CASSHRSTGVEGNTIYF
TRBV7-2	TRBJ1-2	CASSLVSNDAGSYTF
TRBV20-1	TRBJ2-1	CSAIDIAEQFF
TRBV15	TRBJ2-3	CATSRGDTSTDTQYF
TRBV20-1	TRBJ2-1	CSARGGGNGVYNEQFF
TRBV11-2	TRBJ2-7	CASSWAGEQYF
TRBV6-5	TRBJ1-1	CASSQAGTENTEAFF
TRBV24-1	TRBJ2-7	CATSDSGGRIEQYF
TRBV18	TRBJ1-1	CASSPLGQIPANTEAFF
TRBV4-2	TRBJ2-6	CASSQEWTSGANVLTF
TRBV28	TRBJ2-7	CASTFQNYEQYF
TRBV7-2	TRBJ2-7	CASSADRFYEQYF
TRBV4-2	TRBJ1-2	CASSQVNTNYGYTF
TRBV19	TRBJ1-5	CASRDRGNQPQHF
TRBV7-6	TRBJ1-4	CASSLVPPKGTNEKLFF
TRBV30	TRBJ1-3	CAWSVCRAAGNTIYF
TRBV18	TRBJ1-4	CASSPTAGTNEKLFF
TRBV29-1	TRBJ1-2	CSVEGTGRGGYTF
TRBV15	TRBJ1-1	CATSQGGEDTEAFF
TRBV6-1	TRBJ2-7	CASSEYREGGSEQYF
TRBV29-1	TRBJ1-1	CSVDPRGLEAFF
TRBV5-4	TRBJ1-1	CASSFMYRGTEAFF
TRBV7-2	TRBJ2-3	CASSPGTGYTDTQYF
TRBV6-4	TRBJ1-6	CASSEQGANSPLHF
TRBV20-1	TRBJ2-5	CSARALAGGGPGETQYF
TRBV18	TRBJ2-4	CASSPRGEAKNIQYF
TRBV7-6	TRBJ2-2	CASSLGLRGTGELFF
TRBV30	TRBJ2-7	CAWSVGTSISYEQYF
TRBV20-1	TRBJ2-7	CSARPGEPSYEQYF
TRBV20-1	TRBJ2-1	CSASPRGVAGEQFF
TRBV30	TRBJ2-7	CASGQVSYEQYF
TRBV4-2	TRBJ2-7	CASSQDPEGEQYF
TRBV24-1	TRBJ2-7	CATSDEQGAEQYF
TRBV6-6	TRBJ2-7	CASSSTVSYEQYF
TRBV5-6	TRBJ2-5	CASSPNWRGQETQYF
TRBV12-5	TRBJ2-3	CASGLGAGGRADTQYF
TRBV6-1	TRBJ2-1	CASSEGLAGGLEQFF